A selection of T cell receptor beta chains follows, all from one sample in a study of breast tumors, draining lymph nodes, adjacent tissues. TCRdb analysed the multiplex PCR reads with MiXCR anew, one entry per CDR3 protein. The sample shows 150,000 to 200,000 distinct CDR3 sequences, roughly 35% of them seen only once. The sequenced sample consisted of axillary lymph node tissue. The source of these receptors is a female donor with breast cancer. Some clones in this sample may be carry-over from other donors' samples. The CDR3 runs from the conserved cysteine through the conserved F or W. D genes are given only for firm matches. Clone size is not always given. Where it is, it says once, few, many or a class for expanded clones.

D gene	V gene	J gene	clone size	CDR3 protein	CDR3 DNA
-	TRBV19	TRBJ2-7	-	CASQGSPREQYF	TGTGCCTCCCAGGGGTCGCCCCGCGAGCAGTACTTC
TRBD1	TRBV2	TRBJ2-1	-	CASSARDSLNEQFF	TGTGCCAGCAGTGCACGGGACAGCCTCAATGAGCAGTTCTTC
-	TRBV20-1	TRBJ2-3	-	CCATGSARQGDTQYF	TGCTGTGCGACGGGGTCGGCTCGTCAAGGAGATACGCAGTACTTT
-	TRBV11-1	TRBJ2-7	-	CASSLEPGTTTYEQYF	TGTGCCAGCAGCTTAGAACCAGGGACAACGACCTACGAGCAGTACTTC
-	TRBV24-1	TRBJ1-5	many	CATSEVGGRNQPQHF	TGTGCCACCAGTGAAGTCGGGGGGCGCAATCAGCCCCAGCATTTT
-	TRBV5-8	TRBJ2-3	many	CASSAEGVSTDTQYF	TGTGCCAGCAGCGCGGAAGGGGTTAGCACAGATACGCAGTATTTT
TRBD2	TRBV29-1	TRBJ2-4	-	CGVERSSGGPEYF	TGCGGCGTTGAGCGGTCTAGCGGGGGCCCAGAGTACTTC
-	TRBV20-1	TRBJ2-3	many	CSAPLTGNTDTQYF	TGCAGTGCCCCCTTGACGGGGAACACAGATACGCAGTATTTT
-	TRBV27	TRBJ2-3	many	CASSLSESTDTQYF	TGTGCCAGCAGTTTATCAGAAAGCACAGATACGCAGTATTTT
TRBD2	TRBV20-1	TRBJ2-5	many	CSATPSGGEETQYF	TGCAGTGCAACTCCCAGCGGGGGGGAGGAGACCCAGTACTTC
-	TRBV19	TRBJ1-6	-	CASSINGGDSPLHF	TGTGCCAGTAGTATAAATGGGGGAGATTCCCCCCTCCACTTT
-	TRBV9	TRBJ2-2	many	CASSFTTGSSTGELFF	TGTGCCAGCAGCTTTACGACGGGGTCTTCCACCGGGGAGCTGTTTTTT
-	TRBV29-1	TRBJ2-4	few	CSVAVRGQNIQYF	TGCAGCGTGGCCGTCCGGGGCCAAAACATTCAGTACTTC
TRBD2	TRBV15	TRBJ2-2	many	CATSRDPSGRATGELFF	TGTGCCACCAGCAGAGATCCTAGCGGGAGGGCTACCGGGGAGCTGTTTTTT
-	TRBV6-1	TRBJ1-2	many	CASSGLRSNRILYGYTF	TGTGCCAGCAGTGGGCTCAGGTCTAACAGGATCCTCTATGGCTACACCTTC
-	TRBV24-1	TRBJ1-5	-	CATSVGQGSNQPQYF	-
-	TRBV10-1	TRBJ2-7	-	CASSVRSAAAYEQYF	TGTGCCAGCAGCGTGCGTAGCGCGGCCGCCTACGAGCAGTACTTC
-	TRBV28	TRBJ1-5	many	CASSLGRGGNQPQHF	TGTGCCAGCAGTTTAGGCCGGGGAGGCAATCAGCCCCAGCATTTT
-	TRBV6-2/TRBV6-3	TRBJ2-2	many	CASSHPRGGRNTGELFF	TGTGCCAGCAGTCACCCCAGGGGGGGAAGGAACACCGGGGAGCTGTTTTTT
TRBD2	TRBV7-9	TRBJ2-7	many	CASSPPGGFSYEQYF	TGTGCCAGCAGCCCCCCGGGAGGGTTCTCATACGAGCAGTACTTC
-	TRBV12-3/TRBV12-4	TRBJ2-3	many	CASRVPGGTDTQYF	TGTGCCAGCAGGGTCCCAGGGGGCACAGATACGCAGTATTTT
-	TRBV29-1	TRBJ2-4	many	CSVIALIAKNIQYF	TGCAGCGTTATAGCCCTCATAGCCAAAAACATTCAGTACTTC
TRBD2	TRBV20-1	TRBJ2-7	-	CSVPVGRTSGGEQYF	TGCAGTGTCCCGGTGGGACGGACTAGCGGGGGGGAGCAGTACTTC
-	TRBV19	TRBJ2-7	many	CASSIYPGGRSSYEQYF	TGTGCCAGTAGTATATACCCAGGGGGGAGAAGCTCCTACGAGCAGTACTTC
-	TRBV19	TRBJ1-2	many	CASSTGRGGYTF	TGTGCCAGTAGTACGGGACGGGGTGGCTACACCTTC
-	TRBV7-2	TRBJ2-2	-	CASSLRTAGNTGELFF	TGTGCCAGCAGCTTAAGGACAGCTGGAAACACCGGGGAGCTGTTTTTT
-	TRBV19	TRBJ1-2	many	CASSILTGYGYTF	TGTGCCAGTAGTATTTTGACGGGCTATGGCTACACCTTC
-	TRBV4-3	TRBJ2-1	many	CASSQEGGDEQFF	TGCGCCAGCAGCCAAGAGGGTGGGGATGAGCAGTTCTTC
-	TRBV7-8	TRBJ1-1	few	CASSSSRNTEAFF	TGTGCCAGCAGCTCAAGCCGGAACACTGAAGCTTTCTTT
TRBD2	TRBV28	TRBJ2-1	few	CASSLGLAGPYNEQFF	TGTGCCAGCAGTTTAGGACTAGCGGGACCTTACAATGAGCAGTTCTTC
TRBD2	TRBV20-1	TRBJ2-7	-	CSAHKYEREAVYEQYF	TGCAGTGCTCACAAGTACGAGCGGGAGGCCGTATACGAGCAGTACTTC
TRBD1	TRBV27	TRBJ1-2	few	CASSSGQGVINGYTF	TGTGCCAGCAGTTCCGGACAGGGGGTTATTAATGGCTACACCTTC
TRBD1	TRBV7-9	TRBJ2-6	-	CASSTGTGIPLRANVLTF	TGTGCCAGCAGCACCGGGACAGGGATCCCCCTGCGGGCCAACGTCCTGACTTTC
TRBD1	TRBV6-5	TRBJ1-2	many	CASTKDGTGLGYGYTF	TGTGCCAGCACTAAGGATGGGACAGGACTTGGCTATGGCTACACCTTC
TRBD1	TRBV4-1	TRBJ1-1	-	CASSHDGTGKNTEAFF	TGCGCCAGCAGCCACGACGGGACAGGGAAGAACACTGAAGCTTTCTTT
-	TRBV28	TRBJ1-3	many	CASTDGAVVRGNTIYF	TGTGCCAGCACCGACGGTGCAGTCGTTAGAGGAAACACCATATATTTT
-	TRBV27	TRBJ2-7	many	CASSSHPTGTYEQYF	TGTGCCAGCAGTTCCCACCCGACGGGGACCTACGAGCAGTACTTC
TRBD2	TRBV20-1	TRBJ2-3	-	CSAHGTSGSTDTQYF	TGCAGTGCCCACGGGACTAGCGGGAGCACAGATACGCAGTATTTT
-	TRBV6-5	TRBJ2-5	many	CASSYSWARQETQYF	TGTGCCAGCAGTTACTCGTGGGCGAGGCAAGAGACCCAGTACTTC
-	TRBV2	TRBJ1-6	many	CASREGTRSSPLHF	TGTGCCAGCAGGGAGGGCACGCGGAGTTCGCCCCTCCACTTT
TRBD2	TRBV30	TRBJ2-3	many	CAWERGYTDTQYF	TGTGCCTGGGAGCGGGGATACACAGATACGCAGTATTTT
-	TRBV6-1	TRBJ1-3	many	CASSVFGNTIYF	TGTGCCAGCAGTGTCTTTGGAAACACCATATATTTT
-	TRBV30	TRBJ1-3	many	CAWTLYPGNTIYF	TGTGCCTGGACCTTGTACCCTGGAAACACCATATATTTT
TRBD1	TRBV28	TRBJ2-2	few	CATDPDRRLSNTGELFF	TGTGCTACCGACCCGGACAGGAGACTGTCGAACACCGGGGAGCTGTTTTTT
-	TRBV12-3/TRBV12-4	TRBJ2-6	-	CASSSPTF	TGTGCCAGCAGTTCCCCGACTTTC
TRBD1	TRBV7-2	TRBJ1-2	many	CASSHSRGLIYYGYTF	TGTGCCAGCAGTCATTCCAGGGGGCTAATCTACTATGGCTACACCTTC
-	TRBV5-6	TRBJ2-3	many	CASSLARGITDTQYF	TGTGCCAGCAGCTTGGCCAGGGGTATCACAGATACGCAGTATTTT
-	TRBV6-1	TRBJ2-2	-	CASSEDSNTGELFF	TGTGCCAGCAGTGAAGATTCGAACACCGGGGAGCTGTTTTTT
TRBD2	TRBV5-5	TRBJ2-3	many	CASSLASGTAQYF	TGTGCCAGCAGCTTGGCCAGCGGGACGGCGCAGTATTTT
TRBD1	TRBV4-1	TRBJ2-6	-	CASSHPHVGQGVYVLTF	TGCGCCAGCAGCCACCCACATGTAGGACAGGGGGTCTACGTCCTGACTTTC
-	TRBV5-6	TRBJ2-5	-	CASSLTGEEETQYF	TGTGCCAGCAGCTTGACAGGGGAGGAAGAGACCCAGTACTTC
-	TRBV5-8	TRBJ1-1	few	CASSPPEVNTEAFF	TGTGCCAGCAGCCCCCCCGAGGTTAACACTGAAGCTTTCTTT
-	TRBV5-1	TRBJ2-5	few	CASSLAVGGGQETQYF	TGCGCCAGCAGCCTAGCGGTAGGAGGGGGCCAAGAGACCCAGTACTTC